Shown below are 10 T cell receptor beta chains from a single sample sequenced in a study of OX40 agonist ivuxolimab in advanced cancers. Sequenced by immunoSEQ multiplex PCR; TCRdb stores in-frame clones only, minus some. The data hold about 62,000 clones, with 70% to 90% observed a single time. The starting material was CD4+ or CD8+ T cells sorted from blood, obtained in a trial of the OX40 agonist ivuxolimab. The receptors come from an adult with an advanced solid tumor such as melanoma, head and neck, liver or kidney cancer.

V is TRBV15 and J is TRBJ2-1; tentatively, D is TRBD1 or TRBD2 (5 bases each). Germline-derived CDR1 and CDR2 are LNHNV and YYDKDF (reference sequence). The CDR3 sequence is 14 residues long. The V and J ends lost 0 bases and 7 bases respectively, with 10 bases between them. CDR3 in amino acids: CATSRDHEGNEQFF. In DNA form, the CDR3 reads TGTGCCACCAGCAGAGATCACGAGGGGAATGAGCAGTTCTTC.

This clone was found once. J is TRBJ2-2 and V is TRBV18; TRBD2 might be the D (6 bases). Trimming stripped 0 bases from V and 6 bases from J, with 14 bases between. The length of the CDR3 is 16 residues. Germline lookup yields CDR1 KGHSH and CDR2 LQKENI. The DNA for the CDR3 is TGTGCCAGCTCACCACCTAGCCAGACTAGTGCCGGGGAGCTGTTTTTT. Translated: CASSPPSQTSAGELFF.

The chain employs TRBV5-4 and TRBJ2-5, with D maybe TRBD1 (5 bases). CDR1 and CDR2 from the germline V gene are SGHNT and YYREEE (reference sequence). The CDR3 is 15 amino acids. The ends were cut back, 2 bases at V and 2 bases at J, with 13 bases in the middle. This CDR3 reads CASSFLSAGQETQYF. Here the CDR3 DNA reads TGTGCCAGCAGCTTCCTATCGGCAGGGCAAGAGACCCAGTACTTC.

The chain links TRBV7-2 to TRBJ2-7; possibly TRBD1 for D (6 bases). The CDR3 loop spans 14 amino acids. Looked up from germline, CDR1 is SGHTA and CDR2 is FQGNSA. V gave up 1 base and J gave up 4 bases, with 11 bases separating them. CDR3 residues: CASSLETGPYEQYF. The CDR3 DNA reads TGTGCCAGCAGCTTAGAAACAGGGCCGTACGAGCAGTACTTC.

The CDR3 coding sequence is TGTGCCAGCAGGAGGACCGGGGGGACCACCGGGGAGCTGTTTTTT. Residues: CASRRTGGTTGELFF. This rearrangement joins TRBV25-1 to TRBJ2-2, with 7 bases fitting TRBD2. The ends lost 6 bases at V and 4 bases at J; junction bases unmatched: 8. This CDR3 region has 15 residues. Germline assignment: CDR1 MGHDK and CDR2 SYGVNS.

This chain joins TRBV29-1 and TRBJ1-5; D is unresolved. This CDR3 has 12 amino acids. Germline V gives CDR1 SQVTM, CDR2 ANQGSEA. Between the trimmed V and J ends, which lost 4 bases and 3 bases, there was a span of 7 bases. CDR3 bases: TGCAGCGTTGCAGATTACAATCAGCCCCAGCATTTT. Its translation is CSVADYNQPQHF.

The chain carries TRBV7-8 and TRBJ1-1; D not certain. Germline CDR1 SGHVS, CDR2 FQNEAQ. V shed 1 base and J shed 1 base, with 7 bases lying between them. The CDR3 covers 14 residues. The CDR3 protein is CASSLVTANTEAFF. CDR3 sequence (DNA): TGTGCCAGCAGCTTAGTCACAGCGAACACTGAAGCTTTCTTT. The full variable domain, with the rest looked up from reference TRBV7-8 and TRBJ1-1, is GAGVSQSPRYKVAKRGQDVALRCDPISGHVSLFWYQQALGQGPEFLTYFQNEAQLDKSGLPSDRFFAERPEGSVSTLKIQRTQQEDSAVYLCASSLVTANTEAFFGQGTRLTVV.

The chain is built from TRBV2 and TRBJ1-2; maybe TRBD1 (5 bases). Germline assignment: CDR1 SNHLY and CDR2 FYNNEI. The V and J ends lost 6 bases and 2 bases respectively, with 13 bases between them. The CDR3 spans 14 residues. The DNA of the CDR3 is TGTGCCAGCAGCCCCCAACAGGACAACTATGGCTACACCTTC. Encoded protein: CASSPQQDNYGYTF.

This clone was observed a few times. The same CDR3 is also encoded by other DNA sequences in this sample. CDR3 sequence: CASSYGVVETQYF. DNA of the CDR3: TGTGCCAGCAGTTACGGTGTCGTAGAGACCCAGTACTTC. V gene TRBV6-6 combines with J gene TRBJ2-5; D is uncertain. The CDR3 is 13 amino acids. The V gene's germline CDR1 is MNHNY and CDR2 SVGAGI (reference sequence). V gave up 2 bases and J gave up 4 bases, with 8 bases separating them.

This clone was counted between two and nine times. The CDR3, as DNA: TGTGCCAGCACTACCGAGGGTCAGGGGCGGGCCGAGCAGTACTTC. This codes for CASTTEGQGRAEQYF. The genes are TRBV28 and TRBJ2-7; a weak D match, TRBD1 (6 bases). Germline CDR1 and CDR2: MDHEN and SYDVKM. V lost 7 bases, J lost 6 bases, and 22 bases lay in between. The CDR3 length is 15 residues.